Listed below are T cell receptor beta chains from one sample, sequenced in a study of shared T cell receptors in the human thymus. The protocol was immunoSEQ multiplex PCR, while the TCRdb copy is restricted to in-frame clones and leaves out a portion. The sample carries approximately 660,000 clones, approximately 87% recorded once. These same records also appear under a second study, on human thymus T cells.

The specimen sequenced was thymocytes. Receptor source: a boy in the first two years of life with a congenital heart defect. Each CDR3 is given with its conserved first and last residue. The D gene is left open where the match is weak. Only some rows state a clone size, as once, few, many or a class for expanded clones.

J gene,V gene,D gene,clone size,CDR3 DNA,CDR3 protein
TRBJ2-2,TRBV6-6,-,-,TGTGCCAGCAGTTACACCGGGAACACCGGGGAGCTGTTTTTT,CASSYTGNTGELFF
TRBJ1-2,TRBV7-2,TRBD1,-,TGTGCCAGCAGCACCGGGACAGGGGTTAATCCCAACTATGGCTACACCTTC,CASSTGTGVNPNYGYTF
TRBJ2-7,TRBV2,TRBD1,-,TGTGCCAGCAGGACAGGGGGTGAGCAGTACTTC,CASRTGGEQYF
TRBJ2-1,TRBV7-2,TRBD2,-,TGTGCCAGCAGCCCAGATCAGAAGACTAGCGATTACAATGAGCAGTTCTTC,CASSPDQKTSDYNEQFF
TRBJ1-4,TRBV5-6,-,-,TGTGCCAGCAGCTTGGGTCCGGCGGGAAATGAAAAACTGTTTTTT,CASSLGPAGNEKLFF
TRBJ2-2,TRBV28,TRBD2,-,TGTGCCAGCAGTTTGCCTTTACTAGCGGCGAACACCGGGGAGCTGTTTTTT,CASSLPLLAANTGELFF
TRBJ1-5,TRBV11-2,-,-,TGTGCCAGCAGCTTGGGGGCGATAGACAGAGATAGCAATCAGCCCCAGCATTTT,CASSLGAIDRDSNQPQHF
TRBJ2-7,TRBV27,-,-,TGTGCCAGCAGCGGCGGGCCTTCCTACGAGCAGTACTTC,CASSGGPSYEQYF
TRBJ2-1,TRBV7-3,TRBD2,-,TGTGCCAGCATCAACGGGACTACAGAAAACAATGAGCAGTTCTTC,CASINGTTENNEQFF
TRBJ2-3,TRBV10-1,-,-,TGCGCCAGCAGTGGGCCCGAACAAAGCACAGATACGCAGTATTTT,CASSGPEQSTDTQYF
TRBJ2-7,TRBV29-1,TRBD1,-,TGCAGCGTTGGGGGACAGTTCTTCCTTGGGACGGACGAGCAGTACTTC,CSVGGQFFLGTDEQYF
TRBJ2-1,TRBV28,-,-,TGTGCCAGCAGTTTATCGGCCGCAGGGGAGAATGAGCAGTTCTTC,CASSLSAAGENEQFF
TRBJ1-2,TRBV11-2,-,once,TGTGCCAGCAGCCGCACCGAGGGTGGGGGCCCCTTAGACTATGGCTACACCTTC,CASSRTEGGGPLDYGYTF
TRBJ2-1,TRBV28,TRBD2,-,TGTGCCAGCAGTCCGGGCGGGGTGAGCGGGAGATCGAATGAGCAGTTCTTC,CASSPGGVSGRSNEQFF
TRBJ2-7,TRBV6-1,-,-,TGTGCCAGCAGGGTCAGGGGTGGGACCTACGAGCAGTACTTC,CASRVRGGTYEQYF
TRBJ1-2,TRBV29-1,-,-,TGCAGCGTTTCCCCTGGGACACCCGCGGGTGGCTACACCTTC,CSVSPGTPAGGYTF
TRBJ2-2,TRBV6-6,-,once,TGTGCCAGCAGTTACTCGAGGGTCGCCGGGGAGCTGTTTTTT,CASSYSRVAGELFF
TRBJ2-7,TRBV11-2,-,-,TGTGCCAGCAGCCCGGTCCCGGGGTACGAGCAGTACTTC,CASSPVPGYEQYF
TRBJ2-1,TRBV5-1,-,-,TGCGCCAGCAGCTTGGCCGCCGGGACTGTGGTCGATGAGCAGTTCTTC,CASSLAAGTVVDEQFF
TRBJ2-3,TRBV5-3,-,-,TGTGCCAGAAGCCTCCAGGCCGCTAGCGAATGCACAGATACGCAGTATTTT,CARSLQAASECTDTQYF
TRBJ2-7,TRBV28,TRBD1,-,TGTGCCAGCAGTCACCCCGGGACAGGGGGTTGTTATTCCTACGAGCAGTACTTC,CASSHPGTGGCYSYEQYF
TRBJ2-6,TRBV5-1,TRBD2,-,TGCGCCAGCAGCCCGGGGGGCTCTGGGGCCAACGTCCTGACTTTC,CASSPGGSGANVLTF
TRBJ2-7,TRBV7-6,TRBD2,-,TGTGCCAGCAGTCGACGGGACTATCGACTTTACGAGCAGTACTTC,CASSRRDYRLYEQYF
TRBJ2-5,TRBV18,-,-,TGTGCCAGCTCACCTCTGACTAATTCAGGAGAGACCCAGTACTTC,CASSPLTNSGETQYF
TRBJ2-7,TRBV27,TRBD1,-,TGTGCCAGCAGGACACAGGGGGCCCATTACGAGCAGTACTTC,CASRTQGAHYEQYF
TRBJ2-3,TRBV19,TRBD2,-,TGTGCCAGTAGTATCCGGGAGGAAAGGCAGACGAGAAGCACAGATACGCAGTATTTT,CASSIREERQTRSTDTQYF
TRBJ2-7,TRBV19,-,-,TGTGCCAGTAGTACCGGAGGGGGCCCAAACAACTACGAGCAGTACTTC,CASSTGGGPNNYEQYF
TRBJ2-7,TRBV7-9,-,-,TGTGCCAGCAGCTTGGTTCAGGCCGAGCAGTACTTC,CASSLVQAEQYF
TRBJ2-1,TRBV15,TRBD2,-,TGTGCCACCAGCAGATCCCCCTGGACTAGCGGGCTTTACAATGAGCAGTTCTTC,CATSRSPWTSGLYNEQFF
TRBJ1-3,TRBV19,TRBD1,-,TGTGCCAGCGGACAGGGGGCCCACTCTGGAAACACCATATATTTT,CASGQGAHSGNTIYF
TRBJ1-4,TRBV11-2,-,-,TGTGCCAGCAGCTTAGAGAAGAGGCGGAGTCAGGGGGAAAAACTGTTTTTT,CASSLEKRRSQGEKLFF
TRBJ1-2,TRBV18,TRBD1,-,TGTGCCAGCTCCCCAACAGGGGTCGGCTACACCTTC,CASSPTGVGYTF
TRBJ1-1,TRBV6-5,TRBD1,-,TGTGCCAGCAGTTGCCGGACAGGGATGAACACTGAAGCTTTCTTT,CASSCRTGMNTEAFF
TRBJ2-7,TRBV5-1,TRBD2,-,TGCGCCAGCACACTAGCGCCTACCTACGAGCAGTACTTC,CASTLAPTYEQYF
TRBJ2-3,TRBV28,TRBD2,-,TGTGCCAGCAGTTTAAGGGCTAGCGGTTTTAGCACAGATACGCAGTATTTT,CASSLRASGFSTDTQYF
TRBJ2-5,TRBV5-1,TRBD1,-,TGCGCCAGCAGCTCGGGGACAGGGAGAATTAGGGAGACCCAGTACTTC,CASSSGTGRIRETQYF
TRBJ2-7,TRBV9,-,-,TGTGCCAGCAGCGTAGAAGGGGTTGATACGGGGCAGTACTTC,CASSVEGVDTGQYF
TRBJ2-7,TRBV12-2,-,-,TGTGCAAGTCGCCTAAAACTCGACGAGCAGTACTTC,CASRLKLDEQYF
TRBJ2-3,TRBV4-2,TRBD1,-,TGTGCCAGCAGCCAAGCTTTGGACAGGGTAGAAACAGATACGCAGTATTTT,CASSQALDRVETDTQYF
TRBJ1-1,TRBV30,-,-,TGTGCCTCCGGGAACACTGAAGCTTTCTTT,CASGNTEAFF
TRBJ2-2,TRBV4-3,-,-,TGCGCCAGCAGCCCTCTCAGGGGCGCGGACACCGGGGAGCTGTTTTTT,CASSPLRGADTGELFF
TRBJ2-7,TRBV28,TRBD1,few,TGTGCCAGCAGTTTAGTGGGACAGGGGGCCTACGAGCAGTACTTC,CASSLVGQGAYEQYF
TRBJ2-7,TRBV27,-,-,TGTGCCAGCAGTTTACGGCGGGCCCTCTCGGGGGACGAGCAGTACTTC,CASSLRRALSGDEQYF
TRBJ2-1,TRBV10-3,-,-,TGTGCCATCAGCGACCGGGACTTTACCTACAATGAGCAGTTCTTC,CAISDRDFTYNEQFF
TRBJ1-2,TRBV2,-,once,TGTGCCAGCAGTGAAGCAGTATGGCGGTTCTATGGCTACACCTTC,CASSEAVWRFYGYTF
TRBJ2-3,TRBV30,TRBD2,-,TGTGCCTGGTCCCCGCAGCGGGATGCAGATACGCAGTATTTT,CAWSPQRDADTQYF
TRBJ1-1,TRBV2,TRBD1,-,TGTGCCAGCAGGGCCCCCCAGACAGGGGATGAAGCTTTCTTT,CASRAPQTGDEAFF
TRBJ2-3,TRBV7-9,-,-,TGTGCCAGCAGCTTCCGGGGAGTGGGCACAGATACGCAGTATTTT,CASSFRGVGTDTQYF
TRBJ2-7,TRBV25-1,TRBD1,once,TGTGCCAGCAGTGAAAAAGGGACAGGGAGCTACGAGCAGTACTTC,CASSEKGTGSYEQYF
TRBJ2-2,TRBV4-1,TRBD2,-,TGCGCCAGCAGCCAAGATGGCCTAGCGGGAGGATCGAACACCGGGGAGCTGTTTTTT,CASSQDGLAGGSNTGELFF
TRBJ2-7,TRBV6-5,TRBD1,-,TGTGCCAGCAGTCATCACGACAGGGCCTCCTACGAGCAGTACTTC,CASSHHDRASYEQYF
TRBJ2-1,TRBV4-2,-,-,TGTGCCAGCAGCCAAGGTACGTGCGGCGGGCGTTCCTACAATGAGCAGTTCTTC,CASSQGTCGGRSYNEQFF
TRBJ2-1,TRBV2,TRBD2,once,TGTGCCAGCAGTGGAGGACTAGCGGGAGTCGTCGGCTACTACAATGAGCAGTTCTTC,CASSGGLAGVVGYYNEQFF
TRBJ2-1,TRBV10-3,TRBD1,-,TGTGCCATCAGTGAGTCCCTTAGACAGGGGTGCGACAATGAGCAGTTCTTC,CAISESLRQGCDNEQFF
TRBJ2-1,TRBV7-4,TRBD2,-,TGTGCCAGCAGCTCAGCGGGAGACCCGGCCTACAATGAGCAGTTCTTC,CASSSAGDPAYNEQFF